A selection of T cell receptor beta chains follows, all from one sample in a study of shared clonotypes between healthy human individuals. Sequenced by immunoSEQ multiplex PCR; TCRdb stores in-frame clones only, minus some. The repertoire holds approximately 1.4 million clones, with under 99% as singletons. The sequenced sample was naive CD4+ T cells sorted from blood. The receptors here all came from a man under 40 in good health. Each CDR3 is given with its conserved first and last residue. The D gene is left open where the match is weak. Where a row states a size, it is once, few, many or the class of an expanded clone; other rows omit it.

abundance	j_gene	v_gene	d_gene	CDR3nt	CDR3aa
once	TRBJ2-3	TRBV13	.	TGTGCCAGCAGCCCGACCCGGGCCCTCGGCCCAGATACGCAGTATTTT	CASSPTRALGPDTQYF
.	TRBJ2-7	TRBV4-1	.	TGCGCCAGCAGCCAAGAAAACGGATCAAAGCAGTACTTC	CASSQENGSKQYF
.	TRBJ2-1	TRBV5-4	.	TGTGCCAGCAGTCCCAGGGGAACTACCTCCTACAATGAGCAGTTCTTC	CASSPRGTTSYNEQFF
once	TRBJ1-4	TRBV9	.	TGTGCCAGCAGCCCACCGGGCTTTCATGAAAAACTGTTTTTT	CASSPPGFHEKLFF
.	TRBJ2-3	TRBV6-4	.	TGTGCCAGCAGTGTGGGGAGTACTAGCACAGATACGCAGTATTTT	CASSVGSTSTDTQYF
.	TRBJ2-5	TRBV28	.	TGTGCCAGCACCAGGTGGGAGACCCAGTACTTC	CASTRWETQYF
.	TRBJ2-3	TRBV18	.	TGTGCCAGCTCACCGGCAGGAACAACTAGCACAGATACGCAGTATTTT	CASSPAGTTSTDTQYF
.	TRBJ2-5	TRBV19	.	TGTGCCAGCCCCCCCTGCGAACAAGAGACCCAGTACTTC	CASPPCEQETQYF
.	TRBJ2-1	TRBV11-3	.	TGTGCCAGCAGCTTATCAGATTACAATGAGCAGTTCTTC	CASSLSDYNEQFF
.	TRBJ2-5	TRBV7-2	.	TGTGCCAGCAGCTCCCAAGGGGCGACCCAGTACTTC	CASSSQGATQYF
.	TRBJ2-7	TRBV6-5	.	TGTGCCAGCAGTTACTCGACAGCCACCTACGAGCAGTACTTC	CASSYSTATYEQYF
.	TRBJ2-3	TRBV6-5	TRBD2	TGTGCCAGCAGACTCGCGGGGGGACTAGTGGATACGCAGTATTTT	CASRLAGGLVDTQYF
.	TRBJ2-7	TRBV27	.	TGTGCCACCTCTCTCCAGGGCAGAACGTTCGAGCAGTACTTC	CATSLQGRTFEQYF
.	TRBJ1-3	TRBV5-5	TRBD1	TGTGCCAGCAGTCGGACAGGAGGAAACACCATATATTTT	CASSRTGGNTIYF
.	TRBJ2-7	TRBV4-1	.	TGCGCCAGCAGCCTCGGGCGGGGACGAGAAGAGCAGTACTTC	CASSLGRGREEQYF
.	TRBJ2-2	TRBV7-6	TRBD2	TGTGCCAGCAGCTTAGGTTCGGCGGGAGTTGACGGGGAGCTGTTTTTT	CASSLGSAGVDGELFF
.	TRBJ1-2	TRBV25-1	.	TGTGCCAGCAGCCCCATAGGGGCAGGGGCTGGCTACACCTTC	CASSPIGAGAGYTF
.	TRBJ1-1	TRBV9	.	TGTGCCAGCAGCTCTACTACGAACACTGAAGCTTTCTTT	CASSSTTNTEAFF